Each of the 9 T cell receptor beta chains below was sequenced from the same sample in a study of blood T cell repertoires in COVID-19. Profiled with immunoSEQ multiplex PCR; TCRdb holds only in-frame clones, not every one. Among some 150,000 clones listed, roughly 81% were seen once. Input material: peripheral blood. These receptors were taken from a man aged 40-49 years who had recovered from COVID-19.

CDR3 nucleotide sequence: TGCGCCAGCAGCCACGCTAGCGGGGGGGGCAACAATGAGCAGTTCTTC. Protein: CASSHASGGGNNEQFF. The chain links TRBV4-1 to TRBJ2-1, with TRBD2 identical over 12 bases. Germline V CDR1 and CDR2: MGHRA, YSYEKL. With 3 bases clipped from V and 5 bases from J, the junction kept 5 bases outside the gene matches. The CDR3 totals 16 residues.

A few counts support this clone. The chain links TRBV7-8 to TRBJ1-1; D perhaps matches TRBD1 (5 bases). The CDR3 has 12 residues. CDR1 is SGHVS and CDR2 is FQNEAQ in the germline V gene. V lost 3 bases and J 6 bases, leaving 8 bases between the germline ends. For the CDR3, the DNA is TGTGCCAGCAGCTTGGGGGGAGCTGAAGCTTTCTTT. This encodes CASSLGGAEAFF. Together with reference TRBV7-8 and TRBJ1-1, the CDR3 gives the full variable domain: GAGVSQSPRYKVAKRGQDVALRCDPISGHVSLFWYQQALGQGPEFLTYFQNEAQLDKSGLPSDRFFAERPEGSVSTLKIQRTQQEDSAVYLCASSLGGAEAFFGQGTRLTVV.

The rearrangement links TRBV30 to TRBJ1-3; tentative D call: TRBD1 (6 bases). CDR1 GTSNPN and CDR2 SVGIG come from the germline V gene (reference sequence). This CDR3 comprises 12 residues. V was trimmed by 5 bases and J by 2 bases, leaving 7 bases between them. The CDR3 protein is CAWYRAGNTIYF. The CDR3 DNA sequence: TGTGCCTGGTACAGGGCTGGAAACACCATATATTTT.

The chain couples TRBV6-2 or TRBV6-3 to TRBJ2-3, with a weak D call TRBD2 (5 bases). The CDR3 has 16 amino acids. V lost 3 bases to trimming and J lost 0 bases, with 13 bases between them. Germline assignment: CDR1 MNHEY and CDR2 SVGEGT. The CDR3 nucleotides are TGTGCCAGCAGTTATCGCAGGACTCTTAGCACAGATACGCAGTATTTT. Translation gives CASSYRRTLSTDTQYF.

This clone was seen a handful of times. The CDR3 sequence is CASSSRRAYEQYF. CDR3 coding DNA: TGTGCCAGCAGTTCCAGACGGGCCTACGAGCAGTACTTC. The chain uses TRBV7-2 and TRBJ2-7; D gene uncertain. The CDR3 is made up of 13 amino acids. V was pared by 6 bases and J by 2 bases, with 11 bases between. Germline V gives CDR1 SGHTA, CDR2 FQGNSA.

The rearrangement links TRBV3-1 (or the pseudogene TRBV3-2) to TRBJ2-1; 14 bases map to TRBD2. From germline, CDR1 is LGHDT and CDR2 YNNKEL (reference sequence). This CDR3 is built from 20 residues. V lost 5 bases, J lost 0 bases, and 12 bases stayed unmatched. This CDR3 is CASSLLVGLAGVNSYNEQFF. For the CDR3, the DNA is TGTGCCAGCAGCTTGCTAGTGGGACTAGCGGGAGTTAACTCCTACAATGAGCAGTTCTTC.

This sequence joins TRBV11-2 and TRBJ1-1, with D tentatively TRBD1 (6 bases). From germline, CDR1 is SGHAT and CDR2 FQNNGV. Trimming left V 0 bases short and J 7 bases short, with 6 bases between. The CDR3 contains 12 residues. The CDR3 loop is CASSLEDSEAFF. Written as DNA, the CDR3 is TGTGCCAGCAGCTTAGAGGACAGTGAAGCTTTCTTT.

V is TRBV29-1 and J is TRBJ2-2, with a tentative D call TRBD1 (6 bases). The germline V gene has CDR1 SQVTM and CDR2 ANQGSEA. This CDR3 is 15 amino acids long. The CDR3 here is CSSSAGQKNTGELFF. The CDR3 DNA reads as TGCTCCTCGTCCGCAGGACAGAAGAACACCGGGGAGCTGTTTTTT.

The chain links TRBV11-3 to TRBJ2-2; 11 nucleotides agree with TRBD2. Germline values: CDR1 SGHNT, CDR2 YENEEA. This CDR3 region has 16 residues. J lost 3 bases, V lost 5 bases, and 5 bases had no gene match. The CDR3 sequence: CASSGSGGAHTGELFF. The CDR3 DNA sequence: TGTGCCAGCAGCGGTAGCGGGGGGGCCCACACCGGGGAGCTGTTTTTT.